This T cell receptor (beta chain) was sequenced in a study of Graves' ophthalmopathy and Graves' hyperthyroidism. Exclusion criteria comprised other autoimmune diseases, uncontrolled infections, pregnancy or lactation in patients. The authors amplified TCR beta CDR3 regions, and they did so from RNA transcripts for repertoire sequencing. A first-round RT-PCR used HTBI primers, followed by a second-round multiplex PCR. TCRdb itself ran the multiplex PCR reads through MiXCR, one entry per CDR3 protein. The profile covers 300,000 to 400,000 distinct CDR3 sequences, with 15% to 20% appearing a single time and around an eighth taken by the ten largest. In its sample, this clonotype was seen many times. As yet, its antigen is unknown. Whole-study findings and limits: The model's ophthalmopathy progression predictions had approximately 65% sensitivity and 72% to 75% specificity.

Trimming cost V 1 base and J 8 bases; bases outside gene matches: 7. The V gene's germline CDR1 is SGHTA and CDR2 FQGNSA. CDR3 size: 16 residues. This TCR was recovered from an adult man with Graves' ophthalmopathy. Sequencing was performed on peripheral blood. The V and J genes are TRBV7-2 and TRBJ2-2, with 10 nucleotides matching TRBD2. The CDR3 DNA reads TGTGCCAGCAGCTTAGGGGCGGCTAGCGGGAGAGGGGAGCTGTTTTTT. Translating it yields CASSLGAASGRGELFF.